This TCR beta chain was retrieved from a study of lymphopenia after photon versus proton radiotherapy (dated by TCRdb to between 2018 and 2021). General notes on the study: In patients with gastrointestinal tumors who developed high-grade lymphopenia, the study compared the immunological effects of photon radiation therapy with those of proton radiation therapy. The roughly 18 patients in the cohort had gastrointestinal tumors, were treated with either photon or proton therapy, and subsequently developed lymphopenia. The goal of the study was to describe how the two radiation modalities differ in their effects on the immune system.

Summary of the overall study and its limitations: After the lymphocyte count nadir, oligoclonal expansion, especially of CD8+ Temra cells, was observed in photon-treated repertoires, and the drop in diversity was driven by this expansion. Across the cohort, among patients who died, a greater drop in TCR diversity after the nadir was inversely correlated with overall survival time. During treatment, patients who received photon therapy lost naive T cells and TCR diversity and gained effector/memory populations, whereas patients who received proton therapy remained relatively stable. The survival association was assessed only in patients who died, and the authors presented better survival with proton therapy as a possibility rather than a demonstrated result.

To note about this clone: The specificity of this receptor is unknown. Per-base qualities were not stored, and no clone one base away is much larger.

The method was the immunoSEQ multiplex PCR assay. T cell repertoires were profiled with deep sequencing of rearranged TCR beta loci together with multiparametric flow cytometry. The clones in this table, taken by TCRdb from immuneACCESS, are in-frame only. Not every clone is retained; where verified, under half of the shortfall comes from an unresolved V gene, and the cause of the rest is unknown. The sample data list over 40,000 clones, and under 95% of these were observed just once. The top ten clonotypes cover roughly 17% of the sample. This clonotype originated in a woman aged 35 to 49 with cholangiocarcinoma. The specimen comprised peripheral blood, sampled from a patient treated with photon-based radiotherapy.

CDR3 sequence: CATSTDRGQDSQPQHF. The nucleotide sequence is TGTGCCACCAGCACAGACAGGGGGCAGGATAGTCAGCCCCAGCATTTT. In this chain, TRBV15 is recombined with TRBJ1-5, with TRBD1 matching 10 junction bases. The CDR3 numbers 16 residues from cysteine through phenylalanine. Here the CDR3 DNA is all that survives: 48 bases in frame from base 1. Per the germline V gene (reference sequence), LNHNV is the CDR1 and YYDKDF is the CDR2. V is cut back by 4 bases and J by 6 bases, with 9 bases in the junction unmatched.